The subject of this entry is one T cell receptor (beta chain). Generated by immunoSEQ multiplex PCR, the TCRdb table keeps only in-frame clones and is missing some. This table has approximately 50,000 clones, approximately 86% appearing once. V lost 2 bases and J 3 bases, leaving 10 bases between the germline ends. The CDR3 is 14 amino acids. The germline V gene encodes CDR1 SEHNR and CDR2 FQNEAQ (reference sequence). The entry originates in a study of identifying expanded T cells in peripheral blood. No infections or other immune events were documented during collection. The receptor was isolated from a person between 18 and 69 years old in good health. Sequencing was performed on blood. The chain links TRBV7-9 to TRBJ1-2; tentative D call: TRBD1 (5 bases). CDR3 region: CASSLTGPDYGYTF. As DNA, the CDR3 is TGTGCCAGCAGCTTAACGGGGCCAGACTATGGCTACACCTTC. The full variable domain, rest sourced from reference TRBV7-9 and TRBJ1-2, is DTGVSQNPRHKITKRGQNVTFRCDPISEHNRLYWYRQTLGQGPEFLTYFQNEAQLEKSRLLSDRFSAERPKGSFSTLEIQRTEQGDSAMYLCASSLTGPDYGYTFGSGTRLTVV.